A single sample gave rise to the 14 T cell receptor beta chains below, sequenced in a study of OX40 agonist ivuxolimab in advanced cancers. Assay used: immunoSEQ multiplex PCR; TCRdb lists only in-frame clones, some missing. The sample has about 71,000 clones; 65% to 85% are singletons. Sequenced here: CD4+ or CD8+ T cells sorted from blood, sampled in a trial of the OX40 agonist ivuxolimab. The receptors were gathered from an adult with an advanced solid tumor such as melanoma, head and neck, liver or kidney cancer.

The chain has TRBV6-1 and TRBJ1-1, with D perhaps matching TRBD1 (5 bases). The V end was cut by 4 bases, the J end by 1 base, with 7 bases between. Germline V gene sequence: CDR1 MNHNS, CDR2 SASEGT. CDR3 length: 13 residues. The CDR3 protein is CASSVDRNTEAFF. The CDR3 region has the DNA TGTGCCAGCAGTGTCGACAGGAACACTGAAGCTTTCTTT.

The chain employs TRBV7-3 and TRBJ2-7; D is possibly TRBD1 or TRBD2 (5 bases each). The V gene's germline CDR1 is SGHTA and CDR2 FQGTGA. Trimming cost V 5 bases and J 0 bases, with 8 bases left between them. The CDR3 extends over 13 amino acids. CDR3 sequence (DNA): TGTGCCAGCAGCCGTGGGACCTCCTACGAGCAGTACTTC. It encodes CASSRGTSYEQYF.

This chain uses TRBV2 with TRBJ2-3, with 8 bases fitting TRBD2. This CDR3 has 16 amino acids. The V gene end was trimmed by 3 bases and the J gene end by 0 bases; junction bases not matched to a gene: 5. From germline, CDR1 is SNHLY and CDR2 FYNNEI. The CDR3: CASSDPAGVSTDTQYF. In nucleotides, the CDR3 is TGTGCCAGCAGTGACCCAGCGGGAGTTAGCACAGATACGCAGTATTTT. Looking up the rest from reference TRBV2 and TRBJ2-3 gives the full variable domain: EPEVTQTPSHQVTQMGQEVILRCVPISNHLYFYWYRQILGQKVEFLVSFYNNEISEKSEIFDDQFSVERPDGSNFTLKIRSTKLEDSAMYFCASSDPAGVSTDTQYFGPGTRLTVL.

This chain joins TRBV18 and TRBJ1-3, with a possible D match to TRBD1 (6 bases). The CDR3 has 15 amino acids. Germline values: CDR1 KGHSH, CDR2 LQKENI. V was trimmed by 2 bases and J by 0 bases, leaving 8 bases between them. The CDR3 DNA sequence: TGTGCCAGCTCACCAACAGGGAGCTCTGGAAACACCATATATTTT. Its translation: CASSPTGSSGNTIYF.

The chain recombines TRBV4-1 with TRBJ1-2, with D uncertain. The germline V gene encodes CDR1 MGHRA and CDR2 YSYEKL. The CDR3 loop spans 11 amino acids. Deletions cut 4 bases from V and 4 bases from J, with 4 bases between. The CDR3 reads CASSPGYGYTF. CDR3 DNA: TGCGCCAGCAGCCCAGGCTATGGCTACACCTTC.

This clone was observed a handful of times. Written as DNA, the CDR3 is TGTGCCAGCTCACCGGGACAGAGCACTGAAGCTTTCTTT. Its translation is CASSPGQSTEAFF. The V gene is TRBV18, the J gene TRBJ1-1, with 7 bases identical to TRBD1. V gave up 3 bases and J gave up 4 bases; unmatched junction bases: 2. CDR3 length equals 13 residues. Looked up from germline, CDR1 is KGHSH and CDR2 is LQKENI.

The chain couples TRBV28 to TRBJ2-6, with D hard to call. With 3 bases removed from V and 3 bases from J, the gap between germline ends came to 12 bases. CDR3 size: 16 residues. In germline, CDR1 is MDHEN, CDR2 SYDVKM. The CDR3 DNA reads as TGTGCCAGCAGTTTTTTCAAGGCTGGTGGGGCCAACGTCCTGACTTTC. Translating gives CASSFFKAGGANVLTF.

The rearrangement uses TRBV10-3 and TRBJ2-3; D unresolved. Germline V gives CDR1 ENHRY, CDR2 SYGVKD. Trimming cost V 1 base and J 5 bases, with 10 bases left between them. The CDR3 runs 14 residues. The CDR3 loop is CAISELGGGDTQYF. CDR3 sequence (DNA): TGTGCCATCAGTGAGTTAGGCGGCGGAGATACGCAGTATTTT.

V gene TRBV28 combines with J gene TRBJ1-5, with 9 bases that match TRBD1. Trimming removed 3 bases from V and 6 bases from J; junction bases left unmatched: 6. Germline V gene sequence: CDR1 MDHEN, CDR2 SYDVKM. CDR3 length: 15 amino acids. CDR3 sequence reads: CASSFYRGRGQPQHF. The CDR3 nucleotides are TGTGCCAGCAGTTTTTACAGGGGGCGCGGTCAGCCCCAGCATTTT.

The chain links TRBV5-6 to TRBJ2-1, with no clear D. Trimming cost V 0 bases and J 5 bases, with 12 bases left between them. CDR1 is SGHDT, CDR2 YYEEEE, per germline. The CDR3 length is 15 residues. The CDR3 spells CASSLEGSVNNEQFF. DNA for the CDR3: TGTGCCAGCAGCTTGGAAGGGTCTGTGAACAATGAGCAGTTCTTC.

V is TRBV7-3 and J is TRBJ1-1; tentative D call: TRBD1 (5 bases). V lost 5 bases and J lost 1, with 11 bases in between. The germline CDR1 and CDR2 sequences are SGHTA and FQGTGA. This CDR3 has 14 residues. CDR3 sequence reads: CASSAAGPNTEAFF. For the CDR3, the DNA is TGTGCCAGCAGCGCCGCGGGGCCGAACACTGAAGCTTTCTTT.

The rearrangement links TRBV5-1 to TRBJ2-5; D is ambiguous. Germline V gives CDR1 SGHRS, CDR2 YFSETQ. V lost 3 bases and J 0 bases, leaving 0 bases between the germline ends. CDR3 length: 11 residues. Here the CDR3 reads CASSYQETQYF. The CDR3 coding sequence is TGCGCCAGCAGCTACCAAGAGACCCAGTACTTC.

The V gene is TRBV7-8, the J gene TRBJ1-5, with 7 nucleotides matching TRBD1. The V gene's germline CDR1 is SGHVS and CDR2 FQNEAQ. Trimming cost V 3 bases and J 1 base; bases outside gene matches: 6. This CDR3 comprises 16 residues. CDR3 coding DNA: TGTGCCAGCAGCTTCGTTGGACAGGACAGCAATCAGCCCCAGCATTTT. It encodes CASSFVGQDSNQPQHF. The whole variable domain, filled in from reference TRBV7-8 and TRBJ1-5, reads GAGVSQSPRYKVAKRGQDVALRCDPISGHVSLFWYQQALGQGPEFLTYFQNEAQLDKSGLPSDRFFAERPEGSVSTLKIQRTQQEDSAVYLCASSFVGQDSNQPQHFGDGTRLSIL.

The rearrangement uses TRBV11-3 and TRBJ2-6; D remains unclear. Trimming took off 2 bases at V and 2 bases at J, with 19 bases between the two ends. The CDR3 is 19 amino acids. CDR1 and CDR2 (germline): SGHNT, YENEEA. CDR3 sequence: CASSLSWAGLGAGANVLTF. In DNA, the CDR3 is TGTGCCAGCAGCTTATCCTGGGCAGGTCTAGGCGCTGGGGCCAACGTCCTGACTTTC. Drawing the rest from reference TRBV11-3 and TRBJ2-6, the complete variable domain is EAGVVQSPRYKIIEKKQPVAFWCNPISGHNTLYWYLQNLGQGPELLIRYENEEAVDDSQLPKDRFSAERLKGVDSTLKIQPAELGDSAVYLCASSLSWAGLGAGANVLTFGAGSRLTVL.